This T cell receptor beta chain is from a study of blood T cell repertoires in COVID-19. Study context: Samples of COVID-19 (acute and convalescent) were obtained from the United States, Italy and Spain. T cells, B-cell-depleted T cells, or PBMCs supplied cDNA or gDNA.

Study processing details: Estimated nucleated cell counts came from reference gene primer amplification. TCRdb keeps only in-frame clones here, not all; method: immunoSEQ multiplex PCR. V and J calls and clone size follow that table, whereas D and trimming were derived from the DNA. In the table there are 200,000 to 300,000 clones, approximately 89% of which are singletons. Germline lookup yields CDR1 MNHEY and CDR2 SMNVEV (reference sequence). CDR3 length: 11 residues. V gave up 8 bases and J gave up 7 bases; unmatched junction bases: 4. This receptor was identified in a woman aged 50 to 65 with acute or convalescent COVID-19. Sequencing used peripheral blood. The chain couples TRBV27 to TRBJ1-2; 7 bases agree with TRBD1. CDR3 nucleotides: TGTGCCAGCGGAACAGGGGTTGGCTACACCTTC. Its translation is CASGTGVGYTF.